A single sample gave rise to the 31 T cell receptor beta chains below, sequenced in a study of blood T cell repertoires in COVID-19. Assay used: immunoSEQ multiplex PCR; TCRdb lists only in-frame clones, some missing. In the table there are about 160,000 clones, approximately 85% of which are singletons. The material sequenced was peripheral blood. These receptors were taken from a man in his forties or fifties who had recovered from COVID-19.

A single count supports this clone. The CDR3 coding sequence is TGTGCCAGTAGTCGGGGACAGGGGAGCTCCTACGAGCAGTACTTC. It is translated as CASSRGQGSSYEQYF. This rearrangement joins TRBV19 to TRBJ2-7; 10 nucleotides agree with TRBD1. The germline gives CDR1 LNHDA, CDR2 SQIVND (reference sequence). The junction had 4 bases not matched to a gene; V was cut back by 5 bases and J by 0 bases. The length of the CDR3 is 15 residues.

The DNA for the CDR3 is TGTGCCAGCAACCCCGCCACAGAAGACTATAATTCACCCCTCCACTTT. This codes for CASNPATEDYNSPLHF. V gene TRBV7-2 combines with J gene TRBJ1-6, with unresolved D. The CDR3 is made up of 16 amino acids. Between the trimmed V and J ends, which lost 7 bases and 3 bases, there was a span of 16 bases. Germline lookup yields CDR1 SGHTA and CDR2 FQGNSA.

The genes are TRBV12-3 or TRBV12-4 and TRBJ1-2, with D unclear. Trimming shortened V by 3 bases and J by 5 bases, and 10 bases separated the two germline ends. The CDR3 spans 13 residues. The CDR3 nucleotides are TGTGCCAGCAGTTTGCGAGGGAGTTATGGCTACACCTTC. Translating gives CASSLRGSYGYTF.

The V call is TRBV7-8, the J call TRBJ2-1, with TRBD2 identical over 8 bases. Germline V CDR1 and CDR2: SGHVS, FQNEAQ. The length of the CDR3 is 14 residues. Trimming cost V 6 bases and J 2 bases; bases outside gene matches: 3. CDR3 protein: CASSTGGAYNEQFF. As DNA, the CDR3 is TGTGCCAGCAGTACCGGGGGGGCCTACAATGAGCAGTTCTTC.

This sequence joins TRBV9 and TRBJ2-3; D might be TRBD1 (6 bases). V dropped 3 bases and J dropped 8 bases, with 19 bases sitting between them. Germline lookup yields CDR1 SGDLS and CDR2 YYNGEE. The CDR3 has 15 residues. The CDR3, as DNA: TGTGCCAGCAGCGCCGGGACCGCGATAGGGGGTACGCAGTATTTT. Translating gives CASSAGTAIGGTQYF.

CDR3 DNA: TGTGCCAGCAGTAGACCGGGACTAGCGGCCTACGAGCAGTACTTC. Its protein is CASSRPGLAAYEQYF. V gene TRBV6-2 or TRBV6-3 combines with J gene TRBJ2-7, with 11 bases lining up with TRBD2. Germline CDR1 is MNHEY and CDR2 is SVGEGT. With V trimmed by 5 bases and J by 2 bases, 5 bases remained unmatched. This CDR3 contains 15 residues.

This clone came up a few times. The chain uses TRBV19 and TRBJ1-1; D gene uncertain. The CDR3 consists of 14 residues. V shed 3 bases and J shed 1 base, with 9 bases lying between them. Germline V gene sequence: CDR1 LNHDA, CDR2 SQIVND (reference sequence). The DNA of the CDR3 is TGTGCCAGTAGTATTGACACCAGGAACACTGAAGCTTTCTTT. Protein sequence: CASSIDTRNTEAFF.

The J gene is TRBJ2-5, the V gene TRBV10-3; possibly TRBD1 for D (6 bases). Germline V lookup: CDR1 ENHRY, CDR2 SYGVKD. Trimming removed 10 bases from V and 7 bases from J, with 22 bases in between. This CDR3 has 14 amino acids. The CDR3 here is CATAGTQALGTQYF. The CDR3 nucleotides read TGTGCCACGGCCGGGACACAAGCTCTCGGGACCCAGTACTTC.

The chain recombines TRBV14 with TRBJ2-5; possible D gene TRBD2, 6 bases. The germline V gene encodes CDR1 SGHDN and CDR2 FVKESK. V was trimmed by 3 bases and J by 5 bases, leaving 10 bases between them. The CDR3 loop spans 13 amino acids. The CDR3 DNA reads TGTGCCAGCAGCCACCGCGGAGGGGAGACCCAGTACTTC. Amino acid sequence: CASSHRGGETQYF.

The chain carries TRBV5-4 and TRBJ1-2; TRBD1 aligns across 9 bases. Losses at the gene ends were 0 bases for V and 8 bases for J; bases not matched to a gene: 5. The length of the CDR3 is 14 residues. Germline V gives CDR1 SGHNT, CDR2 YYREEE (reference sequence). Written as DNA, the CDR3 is TGTGCCAGCAGCTTGGCGGGGACAGGGAGCGGCTACACCTTC. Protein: CASSLAGTGSGYTF. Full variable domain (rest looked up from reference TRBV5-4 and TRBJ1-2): ETGVTQSPTHLIKTRGQQVTLRCSSQSGHNTVSWYQQALGQGPQFIFQYYREEENGRGNFPPRFSGLQFPNYSSELNVNALELDDSALYLCASSLAGTGSGYTFGSGTRLTVV.

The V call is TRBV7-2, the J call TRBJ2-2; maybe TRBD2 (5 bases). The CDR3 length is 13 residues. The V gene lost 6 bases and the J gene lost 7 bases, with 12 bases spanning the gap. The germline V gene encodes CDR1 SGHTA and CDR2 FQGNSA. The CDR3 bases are TGTGCCAGCAGGACGCCCGCGGGCGGGGAGCTGTTTTTT. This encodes CASRTPAGGELFF.

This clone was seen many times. The DNA of the CDR3 is TGTGCCAGCAGTTACACTCCGGTTGGCTACACCTTC. Residues: CASSYTPVGYTF. The rearrangement uses TRBV6-2 or TRBV6-3 and TRBJ1-2; D is ambiguous. The CDR3 extends over 12 amino acids. Trimming left V 2 bases short and J 7 bases short, with 8 bases between. Germline loops: CDR1 MNHEY, CDR2 SVGEGT.

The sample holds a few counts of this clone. Here the CDR3 DNA reads TGTGCCAGCAGTTACGGCCAGGGGCCCACTGAAGCTTTCTTT. It encodes CASSYGQGPTEAFF. This rearrangement joins TRBV6-2 or TRBV6-3 to TRBJ1-1; maybe TRBD1 (6 bases). Trimming pared 2 bases from V and 4 bases from J, leaving 11 bases between. Germline V CDR1 and CDR2: MNHEY, SVGEGT. The CDR3 is 14 residues long.

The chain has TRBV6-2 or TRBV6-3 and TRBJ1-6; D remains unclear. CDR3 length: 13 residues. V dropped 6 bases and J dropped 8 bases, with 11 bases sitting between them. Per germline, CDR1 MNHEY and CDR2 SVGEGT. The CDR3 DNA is TGTGCCAGCAGCACCCCTCAGGATTCACCCCTCCACTTT. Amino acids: CASSTPQDSPLHF.

Written as DNA, the CDR3 is TGCAGCGCCCAACAGGGGAATGAAAAACTGTTTTTT. This codes for CSAQQGNEKLFF. The V call is TRBV29-1, the J call TRBJ1-4; 7 nucleotides line up with TRBD1. Germline V gene sequence: CDR1 SQVTM, CDR2 ANQGSEA. The trim removed 7 bases at V and 5 bases at J, leaving 4 bases unmatched. The CDR3 sequence is 12 residues long.

The CDR3 DNA reads TGCAGCGTTGAAGTTAGGGGACAGGGCTATGAGCAGTTCTTC. Amino acids: CSVEVRGQGYEQFF. This sequence joins TRBV29-1 and TRBJ2-1; 9 bases map to TRBD1. The germline gives CDR1 SQVTM, CDR2 ANQGSEA. V lost 1 base, J lost 8 bases, and 6 bases stayed unmatched. The CDR3 spans 14 residues.

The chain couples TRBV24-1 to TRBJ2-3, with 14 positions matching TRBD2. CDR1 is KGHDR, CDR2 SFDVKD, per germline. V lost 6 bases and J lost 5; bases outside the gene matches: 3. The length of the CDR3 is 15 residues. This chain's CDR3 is CATSTGTSGGDTQYF. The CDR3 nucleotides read TGTGCCACCAGTACCGGGACTAGCGGGGGAGATACGCAGTATTTT.

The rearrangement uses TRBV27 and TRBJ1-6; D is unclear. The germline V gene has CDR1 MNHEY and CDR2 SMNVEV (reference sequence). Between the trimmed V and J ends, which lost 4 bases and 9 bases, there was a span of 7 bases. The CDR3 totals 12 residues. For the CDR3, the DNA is TGTGCCAGCAGTTCCCTAATTTCACCCCTCCACTTT. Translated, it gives CASSSLISPLHF.

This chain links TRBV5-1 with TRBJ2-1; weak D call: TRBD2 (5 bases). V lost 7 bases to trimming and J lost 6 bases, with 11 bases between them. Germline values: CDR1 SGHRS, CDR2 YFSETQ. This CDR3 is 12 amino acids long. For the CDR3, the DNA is TGCGCCAGCGGGCCCAGCGGCAATGAGCAGTTCTTC. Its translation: CASGPSGNEQFF.

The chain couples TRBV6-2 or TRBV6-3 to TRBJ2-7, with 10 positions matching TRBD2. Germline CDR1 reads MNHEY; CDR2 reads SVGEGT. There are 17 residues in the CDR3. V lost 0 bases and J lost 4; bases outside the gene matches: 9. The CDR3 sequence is CASSYSASGSALYEQYF. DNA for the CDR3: TGTGCCAGCAGTTACTCGGCTAGCGGGAGTGCCCTGTACGAGCAGTACTTC.

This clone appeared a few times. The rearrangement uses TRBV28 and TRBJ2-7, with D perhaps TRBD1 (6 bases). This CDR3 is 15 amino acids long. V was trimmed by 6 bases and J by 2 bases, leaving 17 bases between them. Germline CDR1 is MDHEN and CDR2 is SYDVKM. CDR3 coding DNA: TGTGCCAGCAGAATTCCCGACAGGCCGCCCTACGAGCAGTACTTC. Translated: CASRIPDRPPYEQYF. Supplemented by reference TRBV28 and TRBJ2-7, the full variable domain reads DVKVTQSSRYLVKRTGEKVFLECVQDMDHENMFWYRQDPGLGLRLIYFSYDVKMKEKGDIPEGYSVSREKKERFSLILESASTNQTSMYLCASRIPDRPPYEQYFGPGTRLTVT.

In nucleotides, the CDR3 is TGCGCCAGCAGGAGGGATCAGCCCCAGCATTTT. It yields the protein CASRRDQPQHF. This chain connects TRBV10-1 to TRBJ1-5; no reliable D call. V was pared by 6 bases and J by 5 bases, with 5 bases between. CDR1 and CDR2 (germline): WNHNN, SYGVQD (reference sequence). The CDR3 extends over 11 amino acids.

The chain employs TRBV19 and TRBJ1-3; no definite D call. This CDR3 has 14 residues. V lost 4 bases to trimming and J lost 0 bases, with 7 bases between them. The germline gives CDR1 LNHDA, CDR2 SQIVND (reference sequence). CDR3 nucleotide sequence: TGTGCCAGTAGTACGGTGTCCTCTGGAAACACCATATATTTT. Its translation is CASSTVSSGNTIYF. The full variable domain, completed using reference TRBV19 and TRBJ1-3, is DGGITQSPKYLFRKEGQNVTLSCEQNLNHDAMYWYRQDPGQGLRLIYYSQIVNDFQKGDIAEGYSVSREKKESFPLTVTSAQKNPTAFYLCASSTVSSGNTIYFGEGSWLTVV.

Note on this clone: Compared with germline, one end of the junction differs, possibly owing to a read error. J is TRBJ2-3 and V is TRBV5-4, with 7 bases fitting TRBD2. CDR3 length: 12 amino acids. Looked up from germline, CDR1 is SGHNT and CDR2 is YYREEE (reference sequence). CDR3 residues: CASSLEAGYVHF. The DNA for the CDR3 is TGTGCCAGCAGCTTGGAAGCGGGATACGTACATTTT.

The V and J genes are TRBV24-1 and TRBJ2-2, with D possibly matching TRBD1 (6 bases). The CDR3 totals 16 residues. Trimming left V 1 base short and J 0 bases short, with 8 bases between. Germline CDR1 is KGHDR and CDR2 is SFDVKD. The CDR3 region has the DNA TGTGCCACCAGTGATTTACAGGGCTCGAACACCGGGGAGCTGTTTTTT. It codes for CATSDLQGSNTGELFF.

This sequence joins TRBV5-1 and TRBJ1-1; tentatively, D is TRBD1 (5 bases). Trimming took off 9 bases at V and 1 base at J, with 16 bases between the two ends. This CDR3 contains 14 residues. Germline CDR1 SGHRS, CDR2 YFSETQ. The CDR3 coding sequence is TGCGCCACCCAGGACCGGGGGGGGAACACTGAAGCTTTCTTT. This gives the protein CATQDRGGNTEAFF.

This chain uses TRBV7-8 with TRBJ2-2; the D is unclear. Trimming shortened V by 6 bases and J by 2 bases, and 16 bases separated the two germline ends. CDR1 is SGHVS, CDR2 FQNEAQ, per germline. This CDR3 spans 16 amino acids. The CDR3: CASSENRVLNTGELFF. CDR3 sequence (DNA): TGTGCCAGCAGTGAAAACCGGGTTCTCAACACCGGGGAGCTGTTTTTT.

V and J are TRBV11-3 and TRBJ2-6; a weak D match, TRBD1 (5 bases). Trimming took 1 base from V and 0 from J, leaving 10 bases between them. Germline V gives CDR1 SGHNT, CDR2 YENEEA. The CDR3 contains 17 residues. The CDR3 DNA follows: TGTGCCAGCAGCTTAGGGTCCGGACACTCTGGGGCCAACGTCCTGACTTTC. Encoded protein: CASSLGSGHSGANVLTF.

This CDR3 reads CAISVAGDTDTQYF. The CDR3 nucleotides are TGTGCCATCAGTGTAGCGGGGGACACAGATACGCAGTATTTT. This chain links TRBV10-3 with TRBJ2-3; the match to TRBD2 covers 9 bases. Germline loops: CDR1 ENHRY, CDR2 SYGVKD. Losses at the gene ends were 4 bases for V and 2 bases for J; bases not matched to a gene: 1. The CDR3 is made up of 14 amino acids.

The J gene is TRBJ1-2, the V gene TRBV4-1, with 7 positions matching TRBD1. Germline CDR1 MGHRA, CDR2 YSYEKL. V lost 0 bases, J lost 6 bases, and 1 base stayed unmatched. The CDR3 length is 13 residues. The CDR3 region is CASSQDRGNGYTF. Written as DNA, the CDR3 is TGCGCCAGCAGCCAAGACAGGGGGAATGGCTACACCTTC.

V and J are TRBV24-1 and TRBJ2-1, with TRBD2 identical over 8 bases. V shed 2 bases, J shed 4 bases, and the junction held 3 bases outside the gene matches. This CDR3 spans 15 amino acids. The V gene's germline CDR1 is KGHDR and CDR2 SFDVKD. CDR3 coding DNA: TGTGCCACCAGTGATTCGGGGACTAGGTACAATGAGCAGTTCTTC. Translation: CATSDSGTRYNEQFF.